This T cell receptor (beta chain) was profiled in a study of blood T cell repertoires in COVID-19. The overall study: Acute-phase and convalescent COVID-19 samples originated in the United States, Italy and Spain. T cells, B-cell-depleted T cells, or PBMCs provided the cDNA or gDNA that served as material.

The authors' processing: Reference gene primer amplification gave nucleated cell count estimates. This table comes from immunoSEQ multiplex PCR, and its TCRdb copy is limited to in-frame clones, with some not included. That table gives V, J and clone size, and the DNA gave D and trimming. Here the sample spans approximately 280,000 clones, around 89% being singletons. V lost 5 bases and J 8 bases, leaving 10 bases between the germline ends. The CDR3 extends over 13 amino acids. Germline values: CDR1 LNHDA, CDR2 SQIVND (reference sequence). The origin of this receptor is a man aged 40-49 years with acute or convalescent COVID-19. The chain is built from TRBV19 and TRBJ1-6; D call uncertain. Sequenced: peripheral blood. The CDR3 nucleotides are TGTGCCAGTAGTGTGGACTTGGATTCACCCCTCCACTTT. Amino acids: CASSVDLDSPLHF. The variable domain in full, completed from reference TRBV19 and TRBJ1-6, reads DGGITQSPKYLFRKEGQNVTLSCEQNLNHDAMYWYRQDPGQGLRLIYYSQIVNDFQKGDIAEGYSVSREKKESFPLTVTSAQKNPTAFYLCASSVDLDSPLHFGNGTRLTVT.